Presented here are 5 T cell receptor beta chains from one specimen sequenced in a study of T cell changes during pregnancy in multiple sclerosis. Method: immunoSEQ multiplex PCR; TCRdb's copy keeps in-frame clones and lacks some. The profile shows approximately 100,000 clones, approximately 91% of them singletons. Sequences were derived from peripheral blood, sampled in the second trimester of pregnancy. Receptors were obtained from a female donor with multiple sclerosis, enrolled in a pregnancy study.

The chain recombines TRBV10-3 with TRBJ2-1; TRBD2 agrees at 15 bases. Germline-derived CDR1 and CDR2 are ENHRY and SYGVKD. After removal of 4 bases from V and 9 bases from J, the junction contained 4 bases not matched to a gene. CDR3 size: 15 residues. The CDR3 spells CAISAGTSGRSEQFF. DNA of the CDR3: TGTGCCATCAGTGCCGGGACTAGCGGGAGGAGTGAGCAGTTCTTC.

The CDR3 DNA follows: TGTGCCAGCAGTTTATCGCTCTGGGGCGCTTCCTACGAGCAGTACTTC. This gives the protein CASSLSLWGASYEQYF. The chain couples TRBV27 to TRBJ2-7, with D possibly being TRBD1 (5 bases). Trimming cost V 0 bases and J 1 base, with 13 bases left between them. The length of the CDR3 is 16 residues. Germline values: CDR1 MNHEY, CDR2 SMNVEV (reference sequence).

The rearrangement uses TRBV5-1 and TRBJ2-3; 7 positions match TRBD1. Per the germline V gene, CDR1 is SGHRS and CDR2 is YFSETQ. Trimming at V came to 0 bases and at J to 4 bases, leaving 2 bases not matched to a gene. The CDR3 is 14 amino acids. CDR3 region: CASSLAQGADTQYF. The DNA for the CDR3 is TGCGCCAGCAGCTTGGCGCAGGGGGCAGATACGCAGTATTTT.

The chain combines TRBV29-1 with TRBJ2-7, with 13 positions matching TRBD2. This CDR3 spans 16 amino acids. V lost 6 bases, J lost 2 bases, and 10 bases stayed unmatched. CDR1 and CDR2 from the germline V gene are SQVTM and ANQGSEA. The CDR3, as DNA: TGCAGCGTGACCTTAGGGACTAGCGGGACCCCCTACGAGCAGTACTTC. This codes for CSVTLGTSGTPYEQYF.

The V gene is TRBV27, the J gene TRBJ2-5; weak D call: TRBD2 (5 bases). Looked up from germline, CDR1 is MNHEY and CDR2 is SMNVEV (reference sequence). The CDR3 contains 16 residues. Trimming left V 0 bases short and J 4 bases short, with 15 bases between. CDR3 DNA sequence: TGTGCCAGCAGTTTATCACGGGGAGACGTACGAGAGACCCAGTACTTC. This encodes CASSLSRGDVRETQYF.